The 10 T cell receptor beta chains reported below all come from one sample, sequenced in a study of patients and donors after allogeneic stem cell transplantation (TCRdb year 2020). Library preparation was by RT-PCR. This sample was sequenced with a NextSeq 550. The public reads were reprocessed in TCRdb via fastp at Q25 and MiXCR, keeping in-frame beta chains. Identical CDR3 proteins give one entry, which carries the most common genes and DNA. The sample table lists over 150,000 distinct CDR3 sequences, about 30% of them with a count of one. The ten largest make up around 3.2% of the sample. The sample was blood, either unsorted or a sorted T cell fraction (not recorded which). The receptors here all came from a human donor who was either an allogeneic HSCT recipient or a stem cell or donor lymphocyte infusion donor (not recorded which). It is not recorded whose cells these are; they may come from a transplant donor.

The J gene is TRBJ2-3, the V gene TRBV4-3; 9 bases map to TRBD2. This CDR3 region has 16 residues. In germline, CDR1 is LGHNA, CDR2 YSLEER. With 0 bases clipped from V and 1 base from J, the junction kept 2 bases outside the gene matches. DNA of the CDR3: TGCGCCAGCAGCCAAGAACCTAGCGGGGGCACAGATACGCAGTATTTT. It codes for CASSQEPSGGTDTQYF.

This clonotype was seen a few times. This chain connects TRBV27 to TRBJ1-5; 11 bases fit TRBD1. V shed 5 bases, J shed 6 bases, and the junction held 9 bases outside the gene matches. The CDR3 runs 16 residues. Germline V lookup: CDR1 MNHEY, CDR2 SMNVEV (reference sequence). CDR3 region: CASSISGTGGFQPQHF. The CDR3 coding sequence is TGTGCCAGCAGTATTTCCGGGACAGGGGGTTTTCAGCCCCAGCATTTT.

The genes are TRBV25-1 and TRBJ2-3; a weak D match, TRBD1 (5 bases). Deletions cut 4 bases from V and 7 bases from J, with 15 bases between. The CDR3 has 14 amino acids. Germline assignment: CDR1 MGHDK and CDR2 SYGVNS. The CDR3 DNA sequence: TGTGCCAGCAGTGGGACCAGAAAGGGGTATACGCAGTATTTT. This translates into CASSGTRKGYTQYF.

The gene calls are TRBV27 and TRBJ2-7, with 9 bases fitting TRBD2. The CDR3 is 14 amino acids. The junction had 6 bases not matched to a gene; V was cut back by 4 bases and J by 5 bases. The V gene's germline CDR1 is MNHEY and CDR2 SMNVEV (reference sequence). The CDR3 DNA is TGTGCCAGCAGTTCCAGCGGGGGGCGAAACGAGCAGTACTTC. It specifies CASSSSGGRNEQYF.

This chain uses TRBV20-1 with TRBJ1-2, with a possible D match to TRBD1 (6 bases). The V and J ends lost 5 bases and 2 bases respectively, with 9 bases between them. Germline CDR1 is DFQATT and CDR2 is SNEGSKA (reference sequence). The CDR3 spans 12 residues. The CDR3 DNA follows: TGCAGTGCTCGAACAGGGAACTATGGCTACACCTTC. Amino acid sequence: CSARTGNYGYTF.

This chain uses TRBV12-3 or TRBV12-4 with TRBJ2-3, with 14 bases lining up with TRBD2. The J segment lost 5 bases and the V segment lost 0 bases, leaving 4 bases of the junction unmatched. The CDR3 contains 17 residues. CDR3 amino acids: CASSLARLAGGKDTQYF. The CDR3 DNA reads TGTGCCAGCAGTTTAGCCCGACTAGCGGGAGGGAAAGATACGCAGTATTTT.

The gene calls are TRBV24-1 and TRBJ2-5; 12 positions agree with TRBD1. Germline CDR1 KGHDR, CDR2 SFDVKD. The CDR3 has 15 residues. The V gene end was trimmed by 2 bases and the J gene end by 5 bases; junction bases not matched to a gene: 2. The CDR3 DNA sequence: TGTGCCACCAGTGATTGGGGACAGGGGGCTGAGACCCAGTACTTC. Translating gives CATSDWGQGAETQYF.

This clonotype was counted between two and nine times. The rearrangement joins TRBV12-3 or TRBV12-4 to TRBJ2-3, with D possibly being TRBD2 (5 bases). The V and J ends lost 6 bases and 1 base respectively, with 11 bases between them. The CDR3 has 14 residues. The CDR3 DNA sequence: TGTGCCAGCAGGTACCTAGCAGGCACAGATACGCAGTATTTT. This codes for CASRYLAGTDTQYF.

This clonotype was counted only a few times. The V and J genes are TRBV28 and TRBJ2-5; 8 bases align to TRBD1. V trimming: 6 bases; J trimming: 12 bases; junction bases outside the gene matches: 12. The CDR3 extends over 13 amino acids. Germline V lookup: CDR1 MDHEN, CDR2 SYDVKM. This CDR3 is CASSGQGVIKKYF. CDR3 DNA: TGTGCCAGCAGCGGACAGGGTGTGATTAAAAAGTACTTC. Drawing the rest from reference TRBV28 and TRBJ2-5, the complete variable domain is DVKVTQSSRYLVKRTGEKVFLECVQDMDHENMFWYRQDPGLGLRLIYFSYDVKMKEKGDIPEGYSVSREKKERFSLILESASTNQTSMYLCASSGQGVIKKYFGPGTRLLVL.

V usage is TRBV7-9 and J usage is TRBJ2-2, with 7 positions matching TRBD1. J gave up 4 bases and V 3 bases, and 8 bases lay outside the gene matches. The V gene's germline CDR1 is SEHNR and CDR2 FQNEAQ (reference sequence). The CDR3 covers 16 residues. CDR3 amino acids: CASSFRQGRSTGELFF. The CDR3 nucleotides read TGTGCCAGCAGCTTTCGACAGGGTAGAAGCACCGGGGAGCTGTTTTTT.